This T cell receptor (beta chain) was sequenced for a study of T cell responses to AZD1222 COVID-19 vaccine. Sequencing used immunoSEQ multiplex PCR; TCRdb keeps in-frame clones, though not all of them. This table holds some 200,000 clones, 91% found once. Trimming removed 4 bases from V and 2 bases from J; junction bases left unmatched: 4. The CDR3 consists of 15 residues. CDR1 and CDR2 from the germline V gene are MNHEY and SVGAGI. The receptor was derived from an adult who received the AZD1222 COVID-19 vaccine. Sequences were derived from peripheral blood, sampled 28 days after the second AZD1222 dose. The chain has TRBV6-5 and TRBJ2-5; 10 bases line up with TRBD1. The CDR3 sequence: CASSSTGGGQETQYF. The CDR3 coding sequence is TGTGCCAGCAGTTCGACAGGGGGCGGACAAGAGACCCAGTACTTC.